A single sample gave rise to the 3 T cell receptor beta chains below, sequenced in a study of identical twins. TCRdb reprocessed the 5' RACE reads via MiXCR and lists one record per CDR3 protein. The sample records 220,000 or so distinct CDR3 sequences, about 7% being singletons. These data also featured in a second study, about yellow fever vaccine responses in identical twins.

Sequenced sample: memory (CD45RO+) T cells sorted from blood. The source of these receptors is a woman younger than 30 in good health.

This clonotype was recorded many times. The chain carries TRBV7-6 and TRBJ2-3; 7 nucleotides match TRBD2. From germline, CDR1 is SGHVS and CDR2 FNYEAQ. The trim removed 1 base at V and 0 bases at J, leaving 10 bases unmatched. The CDR3 runs to 18 residues. CDR3 bases: TGTGCCAGCAGCTTAGGGTGGCGGGGGAGATTTAGCACAGATACGCAGTATTTT. This codes for CASSLGWRGRFSTDTQYF.

V is TRBV11-3 and J is TRBJ2-7; TRBD1 might be the D (6 bases). This CDR3 contains 13 residues. V was shortened by 8 bases and J by 3 bases, with 14 bases between the two germline ends. Germline CDR1 is SGHNT and CDR2 is YENEEA. The CDR3 sequence is CASQHQTGYEQYF. The CDR3 region has the DNA TGTGCCAGCCAACACCAGACAGGCTACGAGCAGTACTTC.

This clonotype was counted ten times or more. This sequence joins TRBV2 and TRBJ1-5; a weak D match, TRBD1 (5 bases). This CDR3 is built from 13 residues. Germline assignment: CDR1 SNHLY and CDR2 FYNNEI. V was pared by 4 bases and J by 7 bases, with 11 bases between. The CDR3 coding sequence is TGTGCCAGCAGTGGTGACAGTCGGCAGCCCCAGCATTTT. This translates into CASSGDSRQPQHF.